This entry lists 14 T cell receptor beta chains sequenced from one sample in a study of T cell changes during pregnancy in multiple sclerosis. Assay used: immunoSEQ multiplex PCR; TCRdb lists only in-frame clones, some missing. The sample lists some 70,000 clones; 90% were seen once. The source material was peripheral blood, sampled in the third trimester of pregnancy. The receptor set was obtained from a female donor with multiple sclerosis, enrolled in a pregnancy study.

The chain couples TRBV5-1 to TRBJ2-7, with 7 positions matching TRBD2. The germline CDR1 and CDR2 sequences are SGHRS and YFSETQ. The CDR3 consists of 14 residues. Trimming removed 0 bases from V and 4 bases from J; junction bases left unmatched: 4. The CDR3 here is CASSLGEGFYEQYF. Here the CDR3 DNA reads TGCGCCAGCAGCTTGGGGGAGGGATTTTACGAGCAGTACTTC. Complete variable domain (other parts from reference TRBV5-1 and TRBJ2-7): KAGVTQTPRYLIKTRGQQVTLSCSPISGHRSVSWYQQTPGQGLQFLFEYFSETQRNKGNFPGRFSGRQFSNSRSEMNVSTLELGDSALYLCASSLGEGFYEQYFGPGTRLTVT.

The V and J genes are TRBV5-4 and TRBJ2-6, with D tentatively TRBD2 (7 bases). The germline CDR1 and CDR2 sequences are SGHNT and YYREEE (reference sequence). V lost 1 base and J 2 bases, leaving 19 bases between the germline ends. The CDR3 contains 19 residues. CDR3 coding DNA: TGTGCCAGCAGCTTGAGTGGGGGGGCCCCTCTAGCTGGGGCCAACGTCCTGACTTTC. As protein: CASSLSGGAPLAGANVLTF. Complete variable domain (other parts from reference TRBV5-4 and TRBJ2-6): ETGVTQSPTHLIKTRGQQVTLRCSSQSGHNTVSWYQQALGQGPQFIFQYYREEENGRGNFPPRFSGLQFPNYSSELNVNALELDDSALYLCASSLSGGAPLAGANVLTFGAGSRLTVL.

There are a few counts of this clone. V usage is TRBV6-1 and J usage is TRBJ1-4, with a possible D match to TRBD1 (6 bases). Germline lookup yields CDR1 MNHNS and CDR2 SASEGT. With 3 bases removed from V and 14 bases from J, the gap between germline ends came to 13 bases. The CDR3 loop spans 12 amino acids. The CDR3 DNA follows: TGTGCCAGCAGTGATTCTTACAGGGCCCTGTTTTTT. This encodes CASSDSYRALFF.

J is TRBJ1-2 and V is TRBV19; TRBD1 might be the D (6 bases). Trimming left V 4 bases short and J 4 bases short, with 13 bases between. The CDR3 is made up of 14 amino acids. CDR1 LNHDA and CDR2 SQIVND come from the germline V gene (reference sequence). The CDR3 nucleotides read TGTGCCAGTAGTACATCACAGGGTGGCTATGGCTACACCTTC. Translated: CASSTSQGGYGYTF.

The chain couples TRBV12-5 to TRBJ2-5, with TRBD1 identical over 8 bases. Looked up from germline, CDR1 is LGHNT and CDR2 is FRNRAP. V shed 7 bases, J shed 3 bases, and the junction held 7 bases outside the gene matches. The CDR3 covers 14 residues. CDR3 region: CASADRGSEETQYF. CDR3 nucleotide sequence: TGTGCTAGTGCCGACAGGGGTTCGGAAGAGACCCAGTACTTC.

CDR3 in DNA: TGTGCCAGCAGCCAAGACTCGGAGCGGACGGCTCGCAATTATGGCTACACCTTC. Protein product: CASSQDSERTARNYGYTF. The chain carries TRBV14 and TRBJ1-2; D is ambiguous. The CDR3 is made up of 18 amino acids. V was cut by 0 bases and J by 5 bases, with 22 bases left in between. Germline lookup yields CDR1 SGHDN and CDR2 FVKESK.

This clone showed up just once. The V call is TRBV4-1, the J call TRBJ2-1; D is perhaps TRBD2 (6 bases). Trimming removed 2 bases from V and 10 bases from J, with 15 bases in between. CDR3 size: 14 residues. Germline V gene sequence: CDR1 MGHRA, CDR2 YSYEKL. CDR3 sequence: CASSQPKNGREQFF. As DNA, the CDR3 is TGCGCCAGCAGCCAACCTAAAAATGGGAGGGAGCAGTTCTTC.

The V and J genes are TRBV30 and TRBJ2-1; 16 positions agree with TRBD2. V gave up 5 bases and J gave up 2 bases; unmatched junction bases: 9. Germline CDR1 and CDR2: GTSNPN and SVGIG (reference sequence). The CDR3 sequence is 18 residues long. The DNA of the CDR3 is TGTGCCTGGGTTCCGGGACTAGCGGGGGGGCTGCCCTACAATGAGCAGTTCTTC. It encodes CAWVPGLAGGLPYNEQFF.

The gene calls are TRBV4-1 and TRBJ2-3; tentative D call: TRBD2 (5 bases). With 4 bases removed from V and 0 bases from J, the gap between germline ends came to 11 bases. Germline V gene lookup returns CDR1 MGHRA and CDR2 YSYEKL. This CDR3 spans 15 amino acids. For the CDR3, the DNA is TGCGCCAGCAGCCTTGGCACGGGGAGCACAGATACGCAGTATTTT. Translation: CASSLGTGSTDTQYF.

The chain links TRBV18 to TRBJ2-7, with 8 bases that match TRBD1. The germline V gene encodes CDR1 KGHSH and CDR2 LQKENI. The J segment lost 2 bases and the V segment lost 0 bases, leaving 0 bases of the junction unmatched. The CDR3 extends over 14 amino acids. The CDR3 region has the DNA TGTGCCAGCTCACCACCGGACAGGGCCTACGAGCAGTACTTC. Translation: CASSPPDRAYEQYF.

The rearrangement joins TRBV7-8 to TRBJ2-7; 9 nucleotides match TRBD1. Unmatched junction bases numbered 14, after V lost 3 bases and J lost 5 bases. Germline-derived CDR1 and CDR2 are SGHVS and FQNEAQ. The CDR3 length is 17 residues. In DNA, the CDR3 is TGTGCCAGCAGCTTTTTTCCCGACAGGGGGAGAGACCACGAGCAGTACTTC. It codes for CASSFFPDRGRDHEQYF.

The chain joins TRBV7-9 to TRBJ2-7; 11 nucleotides match TRBD2. Germline loops: CDR1 SEHNR, CDR2 FQNEAQ (reference sequence). V lost 5 bases to trimming and J lost 3 bases; unmatched junction nucleotides: 9. The CDR3 totals 16 residues. CDR3 DNA sequence: TGTGCCAGCAGCCTCTTAGCGGGAGGGCCCGACTACGAGCAGTACTTC. Residues: CASSLLAGGPDYEQYF. Looking up the rest from reference TRBV7-9 and TRBJ2-7 gives the full variable domain: DTGVSQNPRHKITKRGQNVTFRCDPISEHNRLYWYRQTLGQGPEFLTYFQNEAQLEKSRLLSDRFSAERPKGSFSTLEIQRTEQGDSAMYLCASSLLAGGPDYEQYFGPGTRLTVT.

V and J are TRBV5-1 and TRBJ1-6, with D perhaps TRBD1 (6 bases). The CDR3 spans 14 residues. V was pared by 0 bases and J by 7 bases, with 8 bases between. Germline CDR1 reads SGHRS; CDR2 reads YFSETQ. CDR3 in DNA: TGCGCCAGCAGCTTGGCCAGGGGCAATTCACCCCTCCACTTT. This encodes CASSLARGNSPLHF.

The rearrangement links TRBV4-1 to TRBJ1-1; possible D gene TRBD1, 5 bases. Germline V CDR1 and CDR2: MGHRA, YSYEKL. V was cut by 0 bases and J by 3 bases, with 20 bases left in between. The CDR3 extends over 18 amino acids. CDR3 in DNA: TGCGCCAGCAGCCAAGATCAAGACAGCTATGATGGGGACACTGAAGCTTTCTTT. This sequence encodes CASSQDQDSYDGDTEAFF.